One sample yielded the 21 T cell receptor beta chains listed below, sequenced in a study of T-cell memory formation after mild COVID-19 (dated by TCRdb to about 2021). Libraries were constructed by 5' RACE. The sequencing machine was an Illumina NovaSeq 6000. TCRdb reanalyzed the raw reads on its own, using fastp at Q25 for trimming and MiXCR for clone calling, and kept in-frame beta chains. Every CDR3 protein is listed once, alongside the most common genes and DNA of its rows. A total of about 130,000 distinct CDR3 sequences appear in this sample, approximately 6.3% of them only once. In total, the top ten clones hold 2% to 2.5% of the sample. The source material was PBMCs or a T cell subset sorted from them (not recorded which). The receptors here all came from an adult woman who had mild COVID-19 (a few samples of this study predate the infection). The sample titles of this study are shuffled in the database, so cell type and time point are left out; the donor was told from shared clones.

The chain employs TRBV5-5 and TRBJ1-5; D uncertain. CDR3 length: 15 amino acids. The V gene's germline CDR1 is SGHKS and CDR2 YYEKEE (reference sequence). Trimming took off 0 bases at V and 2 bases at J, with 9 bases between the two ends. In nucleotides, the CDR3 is TGTGCCAGCAGCTTGGTGGTTCTGGGCAATCAGCCCCAGCATTTT. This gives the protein CASSLVVLGNQPQHF.

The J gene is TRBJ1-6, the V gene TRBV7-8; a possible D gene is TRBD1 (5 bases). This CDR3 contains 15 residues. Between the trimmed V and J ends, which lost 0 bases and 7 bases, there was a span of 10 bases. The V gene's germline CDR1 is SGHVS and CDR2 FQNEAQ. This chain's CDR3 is CASSLAMGLNSPLHF. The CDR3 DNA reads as TGTGCCAGCAGCTTAGCTATGGGGCTCAATTCACCCCTCCACTTT.

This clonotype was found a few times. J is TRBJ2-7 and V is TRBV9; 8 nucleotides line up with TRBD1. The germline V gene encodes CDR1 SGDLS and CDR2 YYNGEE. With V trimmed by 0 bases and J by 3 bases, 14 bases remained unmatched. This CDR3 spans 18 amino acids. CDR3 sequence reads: CASSVGFGDRGIVYEQYF. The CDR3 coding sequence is TGTGCCAGCAGCGTAGGGTTCGGTGACAGGGGAATTGTCTACGAGCAGTACTTC.

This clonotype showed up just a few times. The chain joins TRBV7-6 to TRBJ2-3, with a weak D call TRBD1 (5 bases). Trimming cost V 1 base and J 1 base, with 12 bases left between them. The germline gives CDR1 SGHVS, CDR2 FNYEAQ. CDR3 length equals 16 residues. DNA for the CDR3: TGTGCCAGCAGCTTAGGTCAGGGTATCGGCACAGATACGCAGTATTTT. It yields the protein CASSLGQGIGTDTQYF.

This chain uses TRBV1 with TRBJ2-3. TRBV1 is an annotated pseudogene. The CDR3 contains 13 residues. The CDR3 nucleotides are TGCACCAGCAGCCAAGACAGCACAGATACGCAGTATTTT. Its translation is CTSSQDSTDTQYF.

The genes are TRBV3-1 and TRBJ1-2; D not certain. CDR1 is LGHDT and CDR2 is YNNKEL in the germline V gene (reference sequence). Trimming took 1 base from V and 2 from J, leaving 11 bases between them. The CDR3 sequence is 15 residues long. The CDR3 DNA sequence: TGTGCCAGCAGCCAAGGGACGTGGGTAAACTATGGCTACACCTTC. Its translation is CASSQGTWVNYGYTF.

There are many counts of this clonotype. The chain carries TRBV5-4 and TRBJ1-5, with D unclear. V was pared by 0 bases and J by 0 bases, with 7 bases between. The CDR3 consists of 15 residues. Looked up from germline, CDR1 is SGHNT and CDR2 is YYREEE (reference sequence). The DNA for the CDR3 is TGTGCCAGCAGCTTGGGGTTGGATAGCAATCAGCCCCAGCATTTT. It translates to CASSLGLDSNQPQHF.

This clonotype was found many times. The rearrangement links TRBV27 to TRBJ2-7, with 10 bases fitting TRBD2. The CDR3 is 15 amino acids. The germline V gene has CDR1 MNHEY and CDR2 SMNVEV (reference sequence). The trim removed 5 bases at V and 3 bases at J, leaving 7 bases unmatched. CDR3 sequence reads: CASSPWTSGYYEQYF. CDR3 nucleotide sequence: TGTGCCAGCAGTCCGTGGACTAGCGGTTACTACGAGCAGTACTTC.

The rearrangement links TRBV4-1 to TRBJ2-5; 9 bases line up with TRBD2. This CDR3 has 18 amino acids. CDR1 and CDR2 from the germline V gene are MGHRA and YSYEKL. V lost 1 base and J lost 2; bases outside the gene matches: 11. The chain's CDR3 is CASSQGTLAGALQETQYF. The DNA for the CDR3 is TGCGCCAGCAGCCAAGGGACCTTAGCGGGGGCCCTACAAGAGACCCAGTACTTC.

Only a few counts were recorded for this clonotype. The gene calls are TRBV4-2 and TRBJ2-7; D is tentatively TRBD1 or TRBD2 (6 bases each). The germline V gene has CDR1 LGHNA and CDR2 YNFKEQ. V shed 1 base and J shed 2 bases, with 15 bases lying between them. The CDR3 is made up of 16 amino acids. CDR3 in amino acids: CASSQVLGGLTYEQYF. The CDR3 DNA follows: TGTGCCAGCAGCCAAGTGTTAGGGGGGTTAACCTACGAGCAGTACTTC.

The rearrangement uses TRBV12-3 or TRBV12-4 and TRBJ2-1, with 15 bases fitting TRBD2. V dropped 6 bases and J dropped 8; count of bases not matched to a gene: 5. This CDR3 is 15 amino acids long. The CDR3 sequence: CASSPGLAGGYEQFF. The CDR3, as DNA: TGTGCCAGCAGCCCTGGACTAGCGGGAGGGTATGAGCAGTTCTTC.

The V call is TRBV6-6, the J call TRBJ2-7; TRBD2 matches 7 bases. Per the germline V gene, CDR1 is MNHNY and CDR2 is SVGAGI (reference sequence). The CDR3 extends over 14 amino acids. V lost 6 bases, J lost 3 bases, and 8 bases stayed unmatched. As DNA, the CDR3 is TGTGCCAGCAGCCGCGGGGGAATAAACTACGAGCAGTACTTC. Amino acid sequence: CASSRGGINYEQYF.

CDR3 bases: TGTGCCACCAGTGATACTAGCGGGAAGTCGGGGGAGACCCAGTACTTC. Translated: CATSDTSGKSGETQYF. The chain links TRBV24-1 to TRBJ2-5; 10 positions agree with TRBD2. This CDR3 has 16 amino acids. Trimming took 3 bases from V and 5 from J; bases not matched to a gene: 8. The germline CDR1 and CDR2 sequences are KGHDR and SFDVKD.

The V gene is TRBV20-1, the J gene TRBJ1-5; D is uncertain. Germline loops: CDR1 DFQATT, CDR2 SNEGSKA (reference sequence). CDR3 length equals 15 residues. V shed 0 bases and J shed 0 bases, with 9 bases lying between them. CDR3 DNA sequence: TGCAGTGCTAGAGACGCTCTCAATAGCAATCAGCCCCAGCATTTT. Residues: CSARDALNSNQPQHF.

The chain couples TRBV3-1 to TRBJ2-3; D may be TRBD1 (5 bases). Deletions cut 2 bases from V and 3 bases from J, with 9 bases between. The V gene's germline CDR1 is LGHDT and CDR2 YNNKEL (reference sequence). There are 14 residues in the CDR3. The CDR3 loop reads CASSQLGQTDTQYF. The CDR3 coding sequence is TGTGCCAGCAGCCAATTGGGGCAAACAGATACGCAGTATTTT.

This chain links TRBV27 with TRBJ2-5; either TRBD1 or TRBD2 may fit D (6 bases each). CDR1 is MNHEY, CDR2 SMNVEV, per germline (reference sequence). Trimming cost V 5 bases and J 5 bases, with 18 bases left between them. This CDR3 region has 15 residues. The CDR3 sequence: CASSLIGGTGETQYF. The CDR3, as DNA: TGTGCCAGCAGTCTAATAGGGGGGACCGGGGAGACCCAGTACTTC.

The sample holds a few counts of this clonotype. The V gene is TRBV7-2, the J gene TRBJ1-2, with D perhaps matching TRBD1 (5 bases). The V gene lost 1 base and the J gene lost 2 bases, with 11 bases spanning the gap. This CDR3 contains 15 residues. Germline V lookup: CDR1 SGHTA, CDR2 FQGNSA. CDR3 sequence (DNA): TGTGCCAGCAGCTTAGGCGGGGGAATAAACTATGGCTACACCTTC. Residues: CASSLGGGINYGYTF.

The CDR3 DNA reads as TGTGCCACCCGAGGGGCTGAAGCTTTCTTT. As protein: CATRGAEAFF. The V and J genes are TRBV12-3 or TRBV12-4 and TRBJ1-1; the D gene is possibly TRBD1 (5 bases). The germline V and J ends were trimmed by 10 bases and 6 bases, with 9 bases remaining between them. This CDR3 has 10 residues.

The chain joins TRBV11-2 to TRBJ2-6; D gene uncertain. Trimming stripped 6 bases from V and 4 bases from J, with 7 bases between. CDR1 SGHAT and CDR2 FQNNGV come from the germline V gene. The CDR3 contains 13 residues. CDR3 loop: CASRSPGANVLTF. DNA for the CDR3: TGTGCCAGCAGATCTCCGGGGGCCAACGTCCTGACTTTC.

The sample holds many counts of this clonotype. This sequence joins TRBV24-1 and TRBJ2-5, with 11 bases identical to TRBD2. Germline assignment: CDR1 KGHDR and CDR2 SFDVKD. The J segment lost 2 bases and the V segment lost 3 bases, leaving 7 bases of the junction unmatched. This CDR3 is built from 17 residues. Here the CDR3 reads CATSDGRLAGLQETQYF. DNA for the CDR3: TGTGCCACCAGTGATGGAAGACTAGCGGGGCTTCAAGAGACCCAGTACTTC.

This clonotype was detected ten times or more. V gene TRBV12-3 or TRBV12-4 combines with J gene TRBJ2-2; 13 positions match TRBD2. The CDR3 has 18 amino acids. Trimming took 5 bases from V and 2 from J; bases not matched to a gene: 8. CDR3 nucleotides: TGTGCCAGCAGTCGCTGGACTAGCGGGGGAATAAACACCGGGGAGCTGTTTTTT. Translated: CASSRWTSGGINTGELFF.